The present T cell receptor (beta chain) was sequenced within a study of STAT3 mutations in large granular lymphocyte leukemia. Study-wide context: Canonical activating STAT3 mutations were detected in roughly half of the longitudinally sequenced T-LGLL patients. Notes on the study in general: In T-cell large granular lymphocyte leukemia, about half of patients showed multiple immunodominant subclonotypes. No sample exists from the first appearance of each clone. In 6 of 18 patients, new TCR clonotypes emerged after therapy.

In its sample, this clone was seen once. Its antigen remains unknown. Here immunoSEQ multiplex PCR was the method, and the copy in TCRdb shows in-frame clones only, minus some. The sample carries about 15,000 clones, just under 85% recorded once. The germline V gene has CDR1 SNHLY and CDR2 FYNNEI. V was pared by 3 bases and J by 2 bases, with 7 bases between. This CDR3 has 13 amino acids. The receptor comes from a man aged 50 to 60 with T-cell large granular lymphocyte leukemia. Some clones in this sample may be carry-over from other donors' samples. Sequenced sample: peripheral blood mononuclear cells. This chain joins TRBV2 and TRBJ1-2; no clear D gene. CDR3 amino acids: CASSEWENYGYTF. For the CDR3, the DNA is TGTGCCAGCAGTGAGTGGGAAAACTATGGCTACACCTTC.